The 4 T cell receptor beta chains in this list originate from one sample, sequenced in a study of identical twins. TCRdb used MiXCR to reprocess the 5' RACE reads, holding one entry per CDR3 protein. The table has roughly 500,000 distinct CDR3 sequences, 20% to 25% seen once. These sequences were also reported in another study, on T cells expressing NK-cell markers.

Sequenced sample: CD4+ T cells sorted from blood. The source of these receptors is a woman between 18 and 30 years old in good health.

This clonotype was counted only a few times. The chain recombines TRBV4-2 with TRBJ2-1; D is perhaps TRBD2 (5 bases). V was clipped by 2 bases and J by 4 bases, with 15 bases between them. Germline V gene sequence: CDR1 LGHNA, CDR2 YNFKEQ. This CDR3 contains 16 residues. This CDR3 reads CASSQRERMGYNEQFF. The CDR3 DNA reads as TGTGCCAGCAGCCAAAGAGAGCGGATGGGATACAATGAGCAGTTCTTC.

The rearrangement joins TRBV11-2 to TRBJ2-1, with D hard to call. CDR3 length equals 11 residues. Germline V gene sequence: CDR1 SGHAT, CDR2 FQNNGV. V gave up 3 bases and J gave up 9 bases, with 6 bases separating them. The CDR3 loop reads CASSFGIEQFF. CDR3 DNA: TGTGCCAGCAGCTTCGGCATTGAGCAGTTCTTC. Full variable domain (rest looked up from reference TRBV11-2 and TRBJ2-1): EAGVAQSPRYKIIEKRQSVAFWCNPISGHATLYWYQQILGQGPKLLIQFQNNGVVDDSQLPKDRFSAERLKGVDSTLKIQPAKLEDSAVYLCASSFGIEQFFGPGTRLTVL.

The rearrangement uses TRBV3-1 and TRBJ2-1; 8 nucleotides line up with TRBD2. The junction had 12 bases not matched to a gene; V was cut back by 0 bases and J by 8 bases. The CDR3 covers 17 residues. Germline CDR1 and CDR2: LGHDT and YNNKEL (reference sequence). The chain's CDR3 is CASSQDRGTRISYEQFF. The CDR3 DNA sequence: TGTGCCAGCAGCCAAGATCGAGGGACTAGGATTTCCTATGAGCAGTTCTTC.

This rearrangement joins TRBV12-3 or TRBV12-4 to TRBJ2-6; D may be TRBD1 or TRBD2 (5 bases each). Trimming removed 6 bases from V and 0 bases from J, with 15 bases in between. The CDR3 extends over 17 amino acids. CDR3 in DNA: TGTGCCAGCAGACGGGACGGTGTGCGCTCTGGGGCCAACGTCCTGACTTTC. It yields the protein CASRRDGVRSGANVLTF.